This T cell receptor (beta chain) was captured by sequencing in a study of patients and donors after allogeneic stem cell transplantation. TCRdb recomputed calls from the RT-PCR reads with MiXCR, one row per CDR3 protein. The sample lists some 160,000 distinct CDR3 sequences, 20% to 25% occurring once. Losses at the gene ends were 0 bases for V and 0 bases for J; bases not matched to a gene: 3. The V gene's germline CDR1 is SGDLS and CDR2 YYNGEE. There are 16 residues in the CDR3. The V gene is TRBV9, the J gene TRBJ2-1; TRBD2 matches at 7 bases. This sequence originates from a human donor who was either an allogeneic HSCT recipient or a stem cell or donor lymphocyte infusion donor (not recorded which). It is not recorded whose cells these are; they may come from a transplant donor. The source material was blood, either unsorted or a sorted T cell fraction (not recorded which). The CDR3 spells CASSVAGGSSYNEQFF. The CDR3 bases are TGTGCCAGCAGCGTAGCGGGGGGAAGCTCCTACAATGAGCAGTTCTTC.